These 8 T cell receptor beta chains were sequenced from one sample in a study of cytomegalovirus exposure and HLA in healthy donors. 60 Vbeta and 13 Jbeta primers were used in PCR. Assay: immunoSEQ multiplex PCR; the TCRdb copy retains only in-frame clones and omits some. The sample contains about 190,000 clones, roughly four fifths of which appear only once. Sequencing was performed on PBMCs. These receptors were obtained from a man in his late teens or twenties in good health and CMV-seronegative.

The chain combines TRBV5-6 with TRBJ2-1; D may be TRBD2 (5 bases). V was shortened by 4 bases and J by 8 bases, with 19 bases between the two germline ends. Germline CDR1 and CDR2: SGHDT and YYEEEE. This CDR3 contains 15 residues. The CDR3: CASSRARGIIYEQFF. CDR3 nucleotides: TGTGCCAGCAGCCGGGCCCGAGGGATCATCTATGAGCAGTTCTTC.

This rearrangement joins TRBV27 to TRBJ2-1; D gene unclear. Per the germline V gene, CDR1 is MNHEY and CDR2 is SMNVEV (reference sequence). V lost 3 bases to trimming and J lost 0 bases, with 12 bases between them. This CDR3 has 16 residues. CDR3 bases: TGTGCCAGCAGTTTCGGGTTACCGAGCTCCTACAATGAGCAGTTCTTC. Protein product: CASSFGLPSSYNEQFF.

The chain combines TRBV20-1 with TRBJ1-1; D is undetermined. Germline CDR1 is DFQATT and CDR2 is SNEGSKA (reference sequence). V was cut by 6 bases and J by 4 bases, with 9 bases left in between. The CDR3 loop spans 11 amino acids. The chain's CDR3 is CSALAPTEAFF. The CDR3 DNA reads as TGCAGTGCCCTGGCCCCCACTGAAGCTTTCTTT.

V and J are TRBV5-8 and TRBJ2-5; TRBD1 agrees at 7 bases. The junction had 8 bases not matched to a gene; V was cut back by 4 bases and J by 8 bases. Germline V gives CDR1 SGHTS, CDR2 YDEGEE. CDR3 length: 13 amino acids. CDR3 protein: CASSPGQLGTQYF. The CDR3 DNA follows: TGTGCCAGCAGCCCGGGACAGCTAGGCACCCAGTACTTC.

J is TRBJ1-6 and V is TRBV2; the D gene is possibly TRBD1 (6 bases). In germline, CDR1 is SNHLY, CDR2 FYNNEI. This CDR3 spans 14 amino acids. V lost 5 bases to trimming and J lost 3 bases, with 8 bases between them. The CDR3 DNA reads TGTGCCAGCAGTCGACAGGACTATAATTCACCCCTCCACTTT. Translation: CASSRQDYNSPLHF. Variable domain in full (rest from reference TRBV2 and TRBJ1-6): EPEVTQTPSHQVTQMGQEVILRCVPISNHLYFYWYRQILGQKVEFLVSFYNNEISEKSEIFDDQFSVERPDGSNFTLKIRSTKLEDSAMYFCASSRQDYNSPLHFGNGTRLTVT.

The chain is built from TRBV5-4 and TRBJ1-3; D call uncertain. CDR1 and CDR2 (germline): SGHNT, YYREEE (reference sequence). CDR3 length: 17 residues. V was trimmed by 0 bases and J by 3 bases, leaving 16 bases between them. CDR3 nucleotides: TGTGCCAGCAGCTTGGTGCAGCGGCCCGGAGGTGGAAACACCATATATTTT. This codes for CASSLVQRPGGGNTIYF.

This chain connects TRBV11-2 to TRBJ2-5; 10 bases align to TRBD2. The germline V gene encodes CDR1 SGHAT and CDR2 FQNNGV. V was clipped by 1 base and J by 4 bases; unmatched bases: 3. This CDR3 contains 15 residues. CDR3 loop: CASSLGTSGLETQYF. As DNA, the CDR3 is TGTGCCAGCAGCTTAGGGACTAGCGGCTTAGAGACCCAGTACTTC.

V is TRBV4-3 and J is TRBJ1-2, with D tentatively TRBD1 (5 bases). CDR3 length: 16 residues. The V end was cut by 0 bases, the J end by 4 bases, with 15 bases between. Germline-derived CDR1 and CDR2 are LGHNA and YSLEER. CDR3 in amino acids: CASSQESGVSFYGYTF. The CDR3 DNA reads TGCGCCAGCAGCCAAGAATCGGGGGTCTCCTTCTATGGCTACACCTTC.